These 14 T cell receptor beta chains came from one sample sequenced in a study of cytomegalovirus exposure and HLA in healthy donors. PCR used 60 Vbeta primers and 13 Jbeta primers. Sequencing was performed with immunoSEQ multiplex PCR; in TCRdb, only in-frame clones are kept and a portion is missing. The sample lists more than 95,000 clones, over 70% occurring once. The sequenced sample was PBMCs. All receptors come from a man aged 18-30 years in good health and CMV-seropositive.

This rearrangement joins TRBV30 to TRBJ2-1; 10 bases fit TRBD1. Germline loops: CDR1 GTSNPN, CDR2 SVGIG (reference sequence). V trimming: 2 bases; J trimming: 7 bases; junction bases outside the gene matches: 5. The CDR3 loop spans 14 amino acids. CDR3 bases: TGTGCCTGGAGTTGGGGACAGGGGTTGAATGAGCAGTTCTTC. It specifies CAWSWGQGLNEQFF. Drawing the rest from reference TRBV30 and TRBJ2-1, the complete variable domain is SQTIHQWPATLVQPVGSPLSLECTVEGTSNPNLYWYRQAAGRGLQLLFYSVGIGQISSEVPQNLSASRPQDRQFILSSKKLLLSDSGFYLCAWSWGQGLNEQFFGPGTRLTVL.

This chain connects TRBV5-1 to TRBJ2-5, with 9 bases aligning to TRBD1. V was pared by 4 bases and J by 2 bases, with 12 bases of the junction left unmatched. This CDR3 spans 17 amino acids. CDR1 is SGHRS, CDR2 YFSETQ, per germline. The CDR3 DNA reads TGCGCCAGCAGCCCGGGCTTGGACAGGGGACAGCAAGAGACCCAGTACTTC. Protein product: CASSPGLDRGQQETQYF.

The chain employs TRBV6-5 and TRBJ2-7, with 7 positions matching TRBD1. The V gene's germline CDR1 is MNHEY and CDR2 SVGAGI. This CDR3 comprises 13 residues. Losses at the gene ends were 7 bases for V and 3 bases for J; bases not matched to a gene: 6. For the CDR3, the DNA is TGTGCCAGCACCTCAAGGACAGGCTACGAGCAGTACTTC. Encoded protein: CASTSRTGYEQYF.

Only one count was recorded for this clone. V is TRBV5-1 and J is TRBJ1-1; D perhaps matches TRBD1 (5 bases). The CDR3 is 15 residues long. Germline loops: CDR1 SGHRS, CDR2 YFSETQ. V was clipped by 0 bases and J by 5 bases, with 14 bases between them. CDR3: CASSLDSGVRTEAFF. The DNA of the CDR3 is TGCGCCAGCAGCTTGGATTCGGGGGTTAGGACTGAAGCTTTCTTT.

V gene TRBV4-1 combines with J gene TRBJ2-5, with 7 bases lining up with TRBD2. The CDR3 is 16 amino acids. Germline V lookup: CDR1 MGHRA, CDR2 YSYEKL. V trimming: 0 bases; J trimming: 0 bases; junction bases outside the gene matches: 4. CDR3 in amino acids: CASSQDLGTNQETQYF. DNA for the CDR3: TGCGCCAGCAGCCAAGATCTTGGGACTAACCAAGAGACCCAGTACTTC.

V usage is TRBV6-6 and J usage is TRBJ2-1, with D possibly TRBD2 on 5 matching bases. Germline V lookup: CDR1 MNHNY, CDR2 SVGAGI (reference sequence). Trimming left V 1 base short and J 7 bases short, with 14 bases between. The CDR3 has 15 residues. DNA for the CDR3: TGTGCCAGCAGTTACTTTCCTAGCAGCTTAAATGAGCAGTTCTTC. It translates to CASSYFPSSLNEQFF.

V and J are TRBV7-9 and TRBJ2-1, with 11 bases that match TRBD1. The CDR3 covers 18 residues. The ends lost 4 bases at V and 6 bases at J; junction bases unmatched: 14. Looked up from germline, CDR1 is SEHNR and CDR2 is FQNEAQ (reference sequence). CDR3 sequence (DNA): TGTGCCAGCAGCTACTATGGGACAGGGGGAGATCGGGGCAATGAGCAGTTCTTC. It is translated as CASSYYGTGGDRGNEQFF.

The chain has TRBV5-5 and TRBJ1-2, with D uncertain. The CDR3 is 13 residues long. CDR1 SGHKS and CDR2 YYEKEE come from the germline V gene (reference sequence). Trimming pared 5 bases from V and 0 bases from J, leaving 8 bases between. This CDR3 reads CASSLQTNYGYTF. The CDR3 nucleotides are TGTGCCAGCAGTCTACAGACTAACTATGGCTACACCTTC.

The table lists this clone with a count of one. This chain uses TRBV10-3 with TRBJ2-5, with D maybe TRBD2 (5 bases). Trimming pared 6 bases from V and 5 bases from J, leaving 13 bases between. Per germline, CDR1 ENHRY and CDR2 SYGVKD. The CDR3 sequence is 13 residues long. CDR3 region: CAISLTSSETQYF. In DNA form, the CDR3 reads TGTGCCATCAGCTTAACTAGTAGTGAGACCCAGTACTTC.

The rearrangement links TRBV11-3 to TRBJ2-1; tentative D call: TRBD2 (6 bases). The germline gives CDR1 SGHNT, CDR2 YENEEA. The CDR3 loop spans 15 amino acids. V was cut by 5 bases and J by 3 bases, with 14 bases left in between. CDR3 sequence reads: CASSQWGEGYNEQFF. Written as DNA, the CDR3 is TGTGCCAGCAGCCAATGGGGGGAAGGCTACAATGAGCAGTTCTTC.

This rearrangement joins TRBV4-3 to TRBJ2-3; 7 nucleotides line up with TRBD1. Germline V gene data show CDR1 as LGHNA and CDR2 as YSLEER. The CDR3 is made up of 14 amino acids. Trimming took 2 bases from V and 4 from J; bases not matched to a gene: 3. The CDR3, as DNA: TGCGCCAGCAGCCAAAATGACAGGGCAGATACGCAGTATTTT. The encoded protein is CASSQNDRADTQYF.

This rearrangement joins TRBV9 to TRBJ2-1; no reliable D call. The germline V and J ends were trimmed by 1 base and 4 bases, with 9 bases remaining between them. Germline values: CDR1 SGDLS, CDR2 YYNGEE. CDR3 length: 14 amino acids. The CDR3 bases are TGTGCCAGCAGCGTACTGTACGAGTACAATGAGCAGTTCTTC. This gives the protein CASSVLYEYNEQFF.

The chain recombines TRBV7-2 with TRBJ2-7; tentative D call: TRBD2 (6 bases). Germline V gene data show CDR1 as SGHTA and CDR2 as FQGNSA. The CDR3 sequence is 15 residues long. V lost 5 bases and J 1 base, leaving 15 bases between the germline ends. CDR3 in amino acids: CASSNTGGVSYEQYF. The DNA for the CDR3 is TGTGCCAGCAGCAATACAGGAGGGGTATCCTACGAGCAGTACTTC.

This chain connects TRBV6-5 to TRBJ2-5; 10 bases agree with TRBD1. The germline V gene has CDR1 MNHEY and CDR2 SVGAGI. Unmatched junction bases numbered 9, after V lost 6 bases and J lost 5 bases. This CDR3 is 15 amino acids long. The CDR3: CASRPRQGAGETQYF. CDR3 in DNA: TGTGCCAGCAGACCGCGACAGGGGGCAGGGGAGACCCAGTACTTC.